This TCR beta chain emerged from a study of blood T cell repertoires in COVID-19. Across the study: Samples of COVID-19 (acute and convalescent) were obtained from the United States, Italy and Spain. T cells, B-cell-depleted T cells, or PBMCs provided the cDNA or gDNA that served as material.

How the authors handled the data: By means of reference gene primer amplification, nucleated cell counts were estimated. The repertoire was sequenced with immunoSEQ multiplex PCR; TCRdb's copy has only in-frame clones and lacks some. That table supplies the V and J calls and clone size; D and trimming were determined from the DNA. The table includes hundreds of thousands of clones, 89% detected once. The CDR3 is 15 residues long. Germline CDR1 reads KGHSH; CDR2 reads LQKENI. Trimming left V 2 bases short and J 2 bases short, with 12 bases between. This sequence joins TRBV18 and TRBJ1-2, with D tentatively TRBD1 (5 bases). Sequenced input: peripheral blood. This clonotype was obtained from a middle-aged man with acute or convalescent COVID-19. The CDR3: CASSPVTGENYGYTF. CDR3 sequence (DNA): TGTGCCAGCTCACCAGTAACAGGTGAAAACTATGGCTACACCTTC.